This is a list of T cell receptor beta chains from one sample in a study of blood T cell repertoires in COVID-19. Profiled with immunoSEQ multiplex PCR; TCRdb holds only in-frame clones, not every one. The sample holds a few hundred thousand clones, roughly 86% seen once. Input material: peripheral blood. These receptors came from a woman between 50 and 59 years old with acute or convalescent COVID-19. The CDR3 runs from the conserved cysteine through the conserved F or W. A D gene is named only where the DNA matches it firmly.

d_call,j_call,v_call,cdr3_aa
NA,TRBJ1-3,TRBV7-7,CASSLADSAGNTIYF
NA,TRBJ2-1,TRBV5-1,CASRQVLSSYNEQFF
TRBD1,TRBJ1-4,TRBV28,CASSFLTGPNEKLFF
NA,TRBJ2-7,TRBV6-5,CASRRGPGGVYEQYF
TRBD2,TRBJ2-1,TRBV28,CASKGLAGYNEQFF
TRBD1,TRBJ1-2,TRBV20-1,CSASAPNRGDYGYTF
TRBD1,TRBJ1-1,TRBV3-1/TRBV3-2,CASSQNRGTEAFF
TRBD1,TRBJ2-7,TRBV28,CASSRGQHHHEQYF
NA,TRBJ1-2,TRBV20-1,CSATIGYTF
NA,TRBJ2-7,TRBV29-1,CSAGGGVFSEQYF
TRBD1,TRBJ2-3,TRBV10-3,CAITRTGNTDTQYF
TRBD1,TRBJ1-4,TRBV9,CASSGGRGATNEKLFF
TRBD1,TRBJ1-5,TRBV12-3/TRBV12-4,CASRRQGDQPQHF
TRBD1,TRBJ2-7,TRBV27,CASSTLLGQEAYEQYF
TRBD1,TRBJ2-7,TRBV5-1,CASSPRDRAYEQYF
NA,TRBJ1-1,TRBV28,CASSQRTGRNTEAFF
TRBD1,TRBJ1-1,TRBV29-1,CSVEEGTDTEAFF
TRBD1,TRBJ1-4,TRBV7-2,CASSLVLVDWTGYEKLFF
TRBD1,TRBJ2-7,TRBV11-3,CASSRGTGFSYEQYF
NA,TRBJ2-3,TRBV7-2,CASSLRWGGQTTDTQYF
NA,TRBJ2-3,TRBV3-1/TRBV3-2,CASSQDHEADTQYF
NA,TRBJ1-4,TRBV30,CACHASGLRETNEKLFF
TRBD2,TRBJ2-1,TRBV5-4,CASSLEGLAGNNEQFF
NA,TRBJ2-3,TRBV25-1,CASRAPGDTQYF